What follows is one TCR beta chain and its context. Its antigen remains unidentified. No qualities accompany the bases; no much larger clone lies one base away. In the germline V gene (reference sequence), CDR1 corresponds to DFQATT and CDR2 to SNEGSKA. V loses 1 base, J loses 8 bases, and the germline ends lie 17 bases apart. The cysteine opens and the phenylalanine closes a CDR3 of 14 amino acids. Only CDR3 DNA is held: 42 bases, read in frame from base 1. Taken with the paper, the label for treatment or condition translates to: allogeneic hematopoietic cell transplantation with graft depleted of TCRalphabeta T cells and CD19 B cells. The children who served as transplant recipients had been given grafts of TCRalphabeta/CD19-depleted allogeneic hematopoietic cells. The data derive from a study of T-cell reconstitution after alpha-beta-depleted transplantation in children (TCRdb year 2016). In terms of the full investigation: The study quantitatively tracked T-cell immune reconstitution after TCRalphabeta/CD19-depleted allogeneic hematopoietic cell transplantation in children using TCR repertoire profiling. What the research found in general, with its limitations: In some patients, the high TCRbeta diversity seen at day 60 was put down to recipient T cells and intrathymic progenitors that had survived conditioning. Apparently early alphabetaT-cell count recovery about two months after transplant reportedly relied on only several hundred rapidly expanded clones derived from non-depleted graft cells. The frequencies of hyperexpanded clones fell over the following months, and after one year, T-cell counts and TCRbeta diversity were mostly attributed to newly produced T cells.

The library relied on PCR. Sequenced on an Illumina HiSeq 2500. TCR library preparation used molecular barcoding, with unique molecular identifiers applied to normalize quantification of the TCRbeta repertoire. Through fastp at Q25 and MiXCR, TCRdb rebuilt clones from the public reads, retaining in-frame beta chains. Entries that share a CDR3 protein sequence are merged under the most common genes and DNA. The sample records about 160,000 distinct CDR3 sequences, around 10% of which are singletons. The biggest ten clones account for less than 15% of the sample. The sequence was collected from a boy aged 2 to 10 with acute myeloid leukemia, due to receive a stem cell transplant. The rearranged chain carries TRBV20-1 and TRBJ2-5; perhaps TRBD2 is the D gene, with 5 bases matching. The sequenced sample was PBMCs, obtained before TCRalphabeta/CD19-depleted stem cell transplant. The encoded CDR3 is CSARGRIASDTQYF. The nucleotides read TGCAGTGCTAGAGGACGGATAGCGAGTGACACCCAGTACTTC.